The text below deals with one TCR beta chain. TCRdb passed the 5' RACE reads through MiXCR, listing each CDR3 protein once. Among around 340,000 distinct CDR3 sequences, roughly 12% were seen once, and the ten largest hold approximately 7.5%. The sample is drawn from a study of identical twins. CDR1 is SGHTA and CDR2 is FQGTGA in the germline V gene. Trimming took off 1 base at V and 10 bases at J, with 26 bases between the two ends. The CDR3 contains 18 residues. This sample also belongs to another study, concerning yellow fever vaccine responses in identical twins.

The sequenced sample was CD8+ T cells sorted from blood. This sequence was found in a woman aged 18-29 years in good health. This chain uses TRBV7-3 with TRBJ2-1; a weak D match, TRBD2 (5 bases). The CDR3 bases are TGTGCCAGCAGCTTAAGCGAGGGTCGAGGGAGTAAATTCGGAGAGCAGTTCTTC. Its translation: CASSLSEGRGSKFGEQFF.